The 31 T cell receptor beta chains below all came from one sample that was sequenced in a study of blood T cell repertoires in COVID-19. Measured with immunoSEQ multiplex PCR; TCRdb has only the in-frame clones, and not every one. This table holds under 450,000 clones, roughly four fifths found once. Sequencing was performed on PBMCs or T cells enriched from blood (not recorded which). The source is a woman aged 45-59 years who had recovered from COVID-19.

As DNA, the CDR3 is TGTGCCACCAGCAGAGAATCAGGGTATGAGGGCTACACCTTC. The encoded protein is CATSRESGYEGYTF. The chain links TRBV15 to TRBJ1-2; TRBD1 is a possible D gene (5 bases). The germline gives CDR1 LNHNV, CDR2 YYDKDF (reference sequence). The CDR3 extends over 14 amino acids. The V gene lost 0 bases and the J gene lost 8 bases, with 13 bases spanning the gap.

To note about this clone: Other nucleotide sequences in the sample specify the same CDR3. The chain joins TRBV7-9 to TRBJ1-1; 8 positions match TRBD1. The CDR3 extends over 15 amino acids. V shed 5 bases, J shed 1 base, and the junction held 6 bases outside the gene matches. Germline V gene data show CDR1 as SEHNR and CDR2 as FQNEAQ (reference sequence). CDR3 nucleotide sequence: TGTGCCAGCAGCCTATTACAGGGGGGGAACACTGAAGCTTTCTTT. Amino acids: CASSLLQGGNTEAFF.

The chain joins TRBV19 to TRBJ2-7, with 12 bases fitting TRBD2. This CDR3 has 13 residues. Germline V gene sequence: CDR1 LNHDA, CDR2 SQIVND (reference sequence). V shed 9 bases and J 3 bases; nucleotides not matched to a gene: 3. CDR3 sequence: CASRTSGDYEQYF. The CDR3 DNA follows: TGTGCCAGCAGGACTAGCGGGGACTACGAGCAGTACTTC.

This clone was seen just once. The rearrangement links TRBV10-3 to TRBJ1-5; D possibly corresponds to TRBD1 (5 bases). CDR1 is ENHRY and CDR2 is SYGVKD in the germline V gene. Trimming removed 0 bases from V and 6 bases from J, with 15 bases in between. The CDR3 consists of 16 residues. The CDR3 coding sequence is TGTGCCATCAGTGAGTCGAAGGGAGGCCAGGGTCAGCCCCAGCATTTT. This translates into CAISESKGGQGQPQHF.

The CDR3 bases are TGTGCCAGTAGGGACGGGACAAATAATAATTCACCCCTCCACTTT. It translates to CASRDGTNNNSPLHF. V and J are TRBV19 and TRBJ1-6; possibly TRBD1 for D (6 bases). V shed 6 bases and J shed 5 bases, with 14 bases lying between them. Germline loops: CDR1 LNHDA, CDR2 SQIVND (reference sequence). The CDR3 has 15 amino acids.

The J gene is TRBJ2-2, the V gene TRBV19; a possible D gene is TRBD2 (5 bases). This CDR3 is 15 amino acids long. Per germline, CDR1 LNHDA and CDR2 SQIVND (reference sequence). Trimming left V 4 bases short and J 0 bases short, with 9 bases between. The CDR3 bases are TGTGCCAGTAGTACGGGGAACACGAACACCGGGGAGCTGTTTTTT. This codes for CASSTGNTNTGELFF.

This chain uses TRBV29-1 with TRBJ1-1; 8 nucleotides align to TRBD1. The junction had 7 bases not matched to a gene; V was cut back by 7 bases and J by 3 bases. Germline CDR1 and CDR2: SQVTM and ANQGSEA. CDR3 size: 13 residues. The CDR3 DNA reads as TGCAGCGGGAGACAGGGGACCCACACTGAAGCTTTCTTT. Translated: CSGRQGTHTEAFF.

The count of this clone is one. This chain uses TRBV7-3 with TRBJ2-7, with 8 bases lining up with TRBD2. With 5 bases clipped from V and 3 bases from J, the junction kept 9 bases outside the gene matches. Germline V gene data show CDR1 as SGHTA and CDR2 as FQGTGA. This CDR3 region has 15 residues. The chain's CDR3 is CASSRWAGGFYEQYF. The CDR3 DNA reads as TGTGCCAGCAGCCGATGGGCGGGGGGTTTCTACGAGCAGTACTTC.

This clone was counted a few times. The CDR3: CASSSAGPTLTGNEQFF. In DNA form, the CDR3 reads TGTGCCAGCAGTTCAGCCGGGCCTACACTGACGGGGAATGAGCAGTTCTTC. The chain is built from TRBV2 and TRBJ2-1; a possible D gene is TRBD2 (5 bases). The V end was cut by 5 bases, the J end by 7 bases, with 24 bases between. CDR3 size: 17 residues. The germline V gene encodes CDR1 SNHLY and CDR2 FYNNEI.

As to this clone: The junction departs from the called germline gene at one end, perhaps through a read error. The V call is TRBV11-3, the J call TRBJ1-1, with D uncertain. Germline CDR1 reads SGHNT; CDR2 reads YENEEA. The CDR3 runs to 16 residues. CDR3: CASSLVGRSRNSEAFF. CDR3 bases: TGTGCCAGCAGCTTAGTTGGTCGATCGAGGAACTCTGAAGCTTTCTTT.

The J gene is TRBJ2-7, the V gene TRBV5-1; 10 bases match TRBD1. From germline, CDR1 is SGHRS and CDR2 YFSETQ. The CDR3 totals 15 residues. V lost 4 bases to trimming and J lost 6 bases; unmatched junction nucleotides: 10. DNA of the CDR3: TGCGCCAGCAGCGTGGGACAGGGGATAGCCGGCGAGCAGTACTTC. Translated: CASSVGQGIAGEQYF.

The CDR3 DNA sequence: TGCGCCAGCAGCGCCCTAAGGGCGGGAGGCTACAATGAGCAGTTCTTC. Translated, it gives CASSALRAGGYNEQFF. This chain joins TRBV5-1 and TRBJ2-1, with 8 bases aligning to TRBD2. J lost 3 bases, V lost 4 bases, and 9 bases had no gene match. This CDR3 spans 16 amino acids. Germline V gene lookup returns CDR1 SGHRS and CDR2 YFSETQ.

This clone has only a few counts. The genes are TRBV5-4 and TRBJ1-1; 7 bases are a match to TRBD1. V was clipped by 4 bases and J by 4 bases; unmatched bases: 10. The CDR3 runs to 15 residues. Germline V CDR1 and CDR2: SGHNT, YYREEE (reference sequence). The chain's CDR3 is CASSIQGGRSTEAFF. In DNA form, the CDR3 reads TGTGCCAGCAGCATCCAAGGGGGCCGAAGCACTGAAGCTTTCTTT.

The V gene is TRBV5-1, the J gene TRBJ1-3, with D possibly being TRBD1 (6 bases). This CDR3 is built from 15 residues. The V gene lost 7 bases and the J gene lost 0 bases, with 14 bases spanning the gap. Germline V gene sequence: CDR1 SGHRS, CDR2 YFSETQ. The CDR3 DNA follows: TGCGCCAGCTCACAGGACAGCCGCTCTGGAAACACCATATATTTT. Residues: CASSQDSRSGNTIYF.

The CDR3 loop reads CASSPTTGRSSPLHF. CDR3 in DNA: TGTGCCAGCTCACCTACCACAGGGCGGAGTTCACCCCTCCACTTT. J is TRBJ1-6 and V is TRBV18; D perhaps matches TRBD1 (6 bases). CDR1 KGHSH and CDR2 LQKENI come from the germline V gene. The CDR3 is made up of 15 amino acids. The germline V and J ends were trimmed by 3 bases and 9 bases, with 15 bases remaining between them.

The chain combines TRBV27 with TRBJ2-3; TRBD1 agrees at 7 bases. In germline, CDR1 is MNHEY, CDR2 SMNVEV (reference sequence). This CDR3 has 16 residues. V lost 5 bases and J lost 2; bases outside the gene matches: 10. The CDR3 is CASSTRQGETTDTQYF. The CDR3 DNA is TGTGCCAGCAGTACCAGACAGGGAGAGACCACAGATACGCAGTATTTT.

V usage is TRBV19 and J usage is TRBJ2-2; 10 bases match TRBD1. V gave up 6 bases and J gave up 6 bases; unmatched junction bases: 4. This CDR3 comprises 14 residues. Germline loops: CDR1 LNHDA, CDR2 SQIVND (reference sequence). The CDR3 DNA follows: TGTGCCAGTAGGGGGACAGGGGTCGCCGGGGAGCTGTTTTTT. Encoded protein: CASRGTGVAGELFF.

This clone was found once. The chain has TRBV3-1 (or the pseudogene TRBV3-2) and TRBJ1-2, with 8 bases fitting TRBD1. The CDR3 consists of 16 residues. V lost 4 bases to trimming and J lost 6 bases; unmatched junction nucleotides: 13. Germline values: CDR1 LGHDT, CDR2 YNNKEL (reference sequence). CDR3 amino acids: CASSPYLGQAGNGYTF. The DNA of the CDR3 is TGTGCCAGCAGCCCTTACTTGGGACAGGCCGGGAATGGCTACACCTTC.

This rearrangement joins TRBV7-9 to TRBJ2-3; 7 bases are shared with TRBD2. Germline-derived CDR1 and CDR2 are SEHNR and FQNEAQ (reference sequence). V lost 5 bases and J lost 4; bases outside the gene matches: 9. The CDR3 length is 15 residues. CDR3 coding DNA: TGTGCCAGCAGCCCCATGGGAGGGGTGGCAGATACGCAGTATTTT. Amino acids: CASSPMGGVADTQYF.

The rearrangement links TRBV3-1 (or the pseudogene TRBV3-2) to TRBJ2-7; D is possibly TRBD2 (6 bases). The CDR3 is 13 amino acids. Between the trimmed V and J ends, which lost 6 bases and 4 bases, there was a span of 13 bases. Germline V gene sequence: CDR1 LGHDT, CDR2 YNNKEL (reference sequence). In DNA, the CDR3 is TGTGCCAGCAGTCGCGGGGCTCGGTACGAGCAGTACTTC. This translates into CASSRGARYEQYF.

This sequence joins TRBV13 and TRBJ2-2; weak D call: TRBD1 (7 bases). The V end was cut by 5 bases, the J end by 5 bases, with 18 bases between. The CDR3 contains 16 residues. The germline V gene encodes CDR1 PRHDT and CDR2 FYEKMQ (reference sequence). The CDR3 sequence: CASSNRAAGGTGELFF. CDR3 DNA sequence: TGTGCCAGCAGCAACAGAGCGGCAGGGGGGACCGGGGAGCTGTTTTTT.

The DNA of the CDR3 is TGTGCCTGGAGTGTACGGTTGGCCGGGGAGCTGTTTTTT. Amino acid sequence: CAWSVRLAGELFF. The rearrangement uses TRBV30 and TRBJ2-2; D is uncertain. V lost 0 bases, J lost 6 bases, and 8 bases lay in between. The germline V gene has CDR1 GTSNPN and CDR2 SVGIG (reference sequence). This CDR3 region has 13 residues.

Only one count was recorded for this clone. The rearrangement joins TRBV27 to TRBJ2-2; no firm D call. This CDR3 is 12 amino acids long. V lost 4 bases and J lost 4, with 4 bases in between. Germline lookup yields CDR1 MNHEY and CDR2 SMNVEV (reference sequence). CDR3 bases: TGTGCCAGCAGTTCTATCACCGGGGAGCTGTTTTTT. Translating it yields CASSSITGELFF.

The chain links TRBV24-1 to TRBJ1-3, with 10 nucleotides matching TRBD1. V shed 4 bases and J 0 bases; nucleotides not matched to a gene: 20. The CDR3 contains 22 residues. Germline CDR1 KGHDR, CDR2 SFDVKD. CDR3 nucleotide sequence: TGTGCCACCAGTGAGAAGAGGGCGCGGTCCGGGACAGGGGTGATCTCTGGAAACACCATATATTTT. Protein product: CATSEKRARSGTGVISGNTIYF.

The CDR3 DNA is TGTGCCAGCAGCTACCCCACAGGGCCAAACTATGGCTACACCTTC. This codes for CASSYPTGPNYGYTF. This chain joins TRBV7-2 and TRBJ1-2, with a tentative D call TRBD1 (6 bases). Germline assignment: CDR1 SGHTA and CDR2 FQGNSA. The CDR3 has 15 amino acids. Trimming shortened V by 4 bases and J by 2 bases, and 14 bases separated the two germline ends.

This clone was observed a handful of times. The chain carries TRBV14 and TRBJ2-3; TRBD1 might be the D (5 bases). This CDR3 spans 15 amino acids. V was trimmed by 4 bases and J by 4 bases, leaving 15 bases between them. Germline CDR1 is SGHDN and CDR2 is FVKESK. The CDR3 bases are TGTGCCAGCAGCCTACCCCAGGGTTGGGCAGATACGCAGTATTTT. It specifies CASSLPQGWADTQYF.

J is TRBJ2-5 and V is TRBV28; 9 positions match TRBD2. Germline lookup yields CDR1 MDHEN and CDR2 SYDVKM. The CDR3 covers 16 residues. J was trimmed by 2 bases and V by 5 bases; bases with no gene match: 9. The DNA of the CDR3 is TGTGCCAGCAGTCTAGCGGGATTATGGGGGCAAGAGACCCAGTACTTC. Translation gives CASSLAGLWGQETQYF.

The chain combines TRBV7-8 with TRBJ1-1; 10 nucleotides agree with TRBD1. The length of the CDR3 is 15 residues. The germline V gene encodes CDR1 SGHVS and CDR2 FQNEAQ. V lost 2 bases, J lost 8 bases, and 8 bases stayed unmatched. This chain's CDR3 is CASSLITPDRGEAFF. DNA of the CDR3: TGTGCCAGCAGCTTAATTACCCCGGACAGGGGGGAAGCTTTCTTT.

The V gene is TRBV10-3, the J gene TRBJ2-1; possibly TRBD1 for D (6 bases). The CDR3 length is 17 residues. V lost 0 bases and J lost 5, with 17 bases in between. Germline-derived CDR1 and CDR2 are ENHRY and SYGVKD. CDR3 in DNA: TGTGCCATCAGTGAGTCGAATCCCGGCAGGGGTGACAATGAGCAGTTCTTC. This codes for CAISESNPGRGDNEQFF.

The V gene is TRBV15, the J gene TRBJ2-7; D might be TRBD2 (6 bases). This CDR3 contains 14 residues. Deletions cut 5 bases from V and 0 bases from J, with 11 bases between. Germline loops: CDR1 LNHNV, CDR2 YYDKDF (reference sequence). The DNA of the CDR3 is TGTGCCACCAGCGACGGGGGAAGCTCCTACGAGCAGTACTTC. Its protein product is CATSDGGSSYEQYF.

The CDR3, as DNA: TGCAGCGTTGCACACAAAGATGAGCAGTTCTTC. Residues: CSVAHKDEQFF. The J gene is TRBJ2-1, the V gene TRBV29-1; D remains unclear. The germline V gene has CDR1 SQVTM and CDR2 ANQGSEA. The V and J ends lost 4 bases and 8 bases respectively, with 9 bases between them. The CDR3 is made up of 11 amino acids.